These 15 T cell receptor beta chains were all obtained from the same sample, sequenced in a study of CD4 T cells in relation to SARS-CoV-2 and coronaviruses. CD4+ T cells from unexposed donors were obtained before the COVID-19 pandemic (2011-2018). Isolation of CD4+ T cells took place after roughly nine days in culture. Using immunoSEQ multiplex PCR, the repertoire was profiled, and TCRdb retains in-frame clones only, with some absent. The table has about 23,000 clones, 75% to 85% seen once. Antigen specificity for these receptors is unknown. Sequenced material: CD4+ T cells from PBMCs, cultured in vitro. All receptors come from a human donor in good health.

This clone came up once. V is TRBV11-2 and J is TRBJ2-7, with D possibly TRBD1 on 5 matching bases. The CDR3 runs to 13 residues. Trimming took 5 bases from V and 2 from J, leaving 10 bases between them. Germline CDR1 is SGHAT and CDR2 is FQNNGV. CDR3 bases: TGTGCCAGCAGCATGAGACAGACCTACGAGCAGTACTTC. As protein: CASSMRQTYEQYF.

The V call is TRBV18, the J call TRBJ2-7, with D perhaps matching TRBD2 (5 bases). V was shortened by 3 bases and J by 2 bases, with 8 bases between the two germline ends. This CDR3 has 13 residues. Germline V gives CDR1 KGHSH, CDR2 LQKENI. The CDR3 spells CASSPGLTYEQYF. CDR3 sequence (DNA): TGTGCCAGCTCACCTGGACTCACCTACGAGCAGTACTTC.

The chain uses TRBV5-4 and TRBJ2-7; TRBD2 matches 14 bases. CDR1 and CDR2 (germline): SGHNT, YYREEE (reference sequence). The CDR3 length is 17 residues. Germline trimming cut 4 bases from V and 2 bases from J; bases unmatched to any gene: 8. The DNA for the CDR3 is TGTGCCAGCAGCCCCGGGACTAGCGGGAGTTACACCTACGAGCAGTACTTC. As protein: CASSPGTSGSYTYEQYF.

The chain uses TRBV5-4 and TRBJ2-5; perhaps TRBD2 as D (5 bases). With 2 bases removed from V and 5 bases from J, the gap between germline ends came to 19 bases. The CDR3 has 16 residues. CDR1 and CDR2 (germline): SGHNT, YYREEE (reference sequence). This CDR3 reads CASSLGTGFLQETQYF. CDR3 nucleotides: TGTGCCAGCAGCTTAGGTACGGGATTTTTACAGGAGACCCAGTACTTC. The full variable domain, its missing parts supplied by reference TRBV5-4 and TRBJ2-5, is ETGVTQSPTHLIKTRGQQVTLRCSSQSGHNTVSWYQQALGQGPQFIFQYYREEENGRGNFPPRFSGLQFPNYSSELNVNALELDDSALYLCASSLGTGFLQETQYFGPGTRLLVL.

This chain connects TRBV18 to TRBJ2-1; the match to TRBD2 covers 10 bases. The germline gives CDR1 KGHSH, CDR2 LQKENI. The V and J ends lost 1 base and 4 bases, in that order; junction bases with no gene match: 1. CDR3 length: 15 residues. The CDR3 here is CASSPLAGGYNEQFF. The CDR3 nucleotides read TGTGCCAGCTCACCACTAGCGGGAGGTTACAATGAGCAGTTCTTC. The complete variable domain, with remaining parts taken from reference TRBV18 and TRBJ2-1, reads NAGVMQNPRHLVRRRGQEARLRCSPMKGHSHVYWYRQLPEEGLKFMVYLQKENIIDESGMPKERFSAEFPKEGPSILRIQQVVRGDSAAYFCASSPLAGGYNEQFFGPGTRLTVL.

The sample holds a few counts of this clone. This chain connects TRBV11-2 to TRBJ2-2; no reliable D call. CDR1 SGHAT and CDR2 FQNNGV come from the germline V gene. V dropped 3 bases and J dropped 6 bases, with 8 bases sitting between them. The CDR3 has 13 residues. The DNA for the CDR3 is TGTGCCAGCAGCTTGGGATCCGCCGGGGAGCTGTTTTTT. Translating gives CASSLGSAGELFF.

As DNA, the CDR3 is TGTGCCAGCAGCGTAGCTACAGGGACTAGCCTCGGGGAGCTGTTTTTT. This encodes CASSVATGTSLGELFF. The genes are TRBV9 and TRBJ2-2; TRBD2 agrees at 9 bases. This CDR3 spans 16 amino acids. The junction had 7 bases not matched to a gene; V was cut back by 0 bases and J by 7 bases. Germline values: CDR1 SGDLS, CDR2 YYNGEE.

The sample holds one count of this clone. CDR3 in amino acids: CASSFKGVGPAFF. The CDR3 DNA reads as TGTGCCAGCAGTTTCAAGGGAGTGGGACCCGCTTTCTTT. This sequence joins TRBV27 and TRBJ1-1, with D possibly matching TRBD1 (5 bases). Germline V gene sequence: CDR1 MNHEY, CDR2 SMNVEV (reference sequence). The V and J ends lost 3 bases and 11 bases respectively, with 16 bases between them. This CDR3 comprises 13 residues.

The chain carries TRBV2 and TRBJ2-7; D gene unclear. V lost 1 base, J lost 3 bases, and 4 bases lay in between. CDR3 size: 12 residues. The germline CDR1 and CDR2 sequences are SNHLY and FYNNEI. CDR3 in DNA: TGTGCCAGCAGTGAAGGCCACTACGAGCAGTACTTC. This encodes CASSEGHYEQYF.

This chain joins TRBV2 and TRBJ2-7; D not resolved. The CDR3 totals 11 residues. Trimming pared 6 bases from V and 7 bases from J, leaving 10 bases between. Looked up from germline, CDR1 is SNHLY and CDR2 is FYNNEI. This chain's CDR3 is CASRFSGEQYF. The CDR3, as DNA: TGTGCCAGCAGATTTTCCGGGGAGCAGTACTTC.

This chain joins TRBV5-4 and TRBJ2-7; 9 bases match TRBD1. Germline CDR1 SGHNT, CDR2 YYREEE (reference sequence). J gave up 4 bases and V 5 bases, and 13 bases lay outside the gene matches. This CDR3 has 16 amino acids. CDR3 DNA: TGTGCCAGCAGGGGACAGGGAGTTTCGGGCTTATACGAGCAGTACTTC. As protein: CASRGQGVSGLYEQYF.

The chain recombines TRBV3-1 (or the pseudogene TRBV3-2) with TRBJ2-7, with D possibly TRBD2 on 6 matching bases. Germline V gene sequence: CDR1 LGHDT, CDR2 YNNKEL (reference sequence). The CDR3 runs to 15 residues. The ends were cut back, 1 base at V and 2 bases at J, with 12 bases in the middle. The CDR3 region is CASSQAGGAAYEQYF. CDR3 in DNA: TGTGCCAGCAGCCAAGCGGGCGGGGCCGCCTACGAGCAGTACTTC.

The V gene is TRBV5-1, the J gene TRBJ1-4, with D perhaps matching TRBD1 (5 bases). Germline CDR1 and CDR2: SGHRS and YFSETQ. CDR3 length: 13 amino acids. Trimming stripped 2 bases from V and 6 bases from J, with 8 bases between. CDR3 amino acids: CASSLGRDEKLFF. CDR3 nucleotides: TGCGCCAGCAGCTTAGGCAGGGATGAAAAACTGTTTTTT.

The chain uses TRBV5-1 and TRBJ2-3; D is undetermined. Between the trimmed V and J ends, which lost 0 bases and 2 bases, there was a span of 7 bases. The CDR3 covers 14 residues. The germline V gene has CDR1 SGHRS and CDR2 YFSETQ. CDR3 sequence reads: CASSLARATDTQYF. The CDR3 DNA sequence: TGCGCCAGCAGCTTGGCCAGAGCCACAGATACGCAGTATTTT.

This clone turned up a few times. CDR3 loop: CASSPILAGGPDEQFF. The DNA of the CDR3 is TGTGCCAGCAGCCCCATTCTAGCGGGAGGGCCGGATGAGCAGTTCTTC. V gene TRBV11-2 combines with J gene TRBJ2-1; 12 nucleotides agree with TRBD2. From germline, CDR1 is SGHAT and CDR2 FQNNGV. V lost 5 bases to trimming and J lost 8 bases; unmatched junction nucleotides: 10. The CDR3 is 16 amino acids.